What follows describes a single TCR beta chain. Its antigen is not known. Individuals who donated were healthy Caucasians from Russia aged roughly 6 to 100. Peripheral blood was drawn, approximately 9.4 milliliters per donor. The data stem from a study of blood T cells in healthy people across ages. The wider study: Per two T cells, template switching captured roughly one barcoded beta molecule. Findings and caveats of the study: Estimates drawn from one million T cells were deemed to understate diversity.

Through a sample-barcoded 5' primer and a J-beta primer mix, a second PCR was run for roughly 6 to 12 cycles. TCRdb re-called the 5' RACE reads through MiXCR, storing one row per CDR3 protein. The data contain about 1.5 million distinct CDR3 sequences, 40% to 45% of them seen just once; the ten biggest clones take up about 4.1%. The CDR3 consists of 15 residues. V lost 6 bases, J lost 0 bases, and 12 bases lay in between. Looked up from germline, CDR1 is MNHEY and CDR2 is SVGAGI. V gene TRBV6-5 combines with J gene TRBJ2-4; weak D call: TRBD1 (6 bases). This receptor was identified in a woman between 18 and 29 years old in good health. Sequenced sample: blood. The CDR3 DNA sequence: TGTGCCAGCAGCGACTCAGGGGTAGCCAAAAACATTCAGTACTTC. Protein product: CASSDSGVAKNIQYF.